This paragraph covers one T cell receptor beta chain sequence. Its antigen is unknown. The record originates from a study of vaccination effects on CD4 cells after COVID-19. Study outcomes and limitations: Marked clonal contraction of both clone types appeared late after vaccination. Convalescent patients were scarce in the study, and it lacked early post-infection timepoints.

The repertoire was sequenced with immunoSEQ multiplex PCR; TCRdb's copy has only in-frame clones and lacks some. The data show about 25,000 clones, with approximately 76% seen just once and around 16% held by the top ten. Antigen-specific CD4+ T cells expanded by the ViraFEST assay with viral peptide pools were then sequenced. A roughly ten-day culture period preceded the isolation of CD4+ T cells. SARS-CoV-2 infected the person between March and December 2020, as confirmed by PCR. Supplemented with roughly 9 IU/ml IL-2 and around 10 ug/ml peptides, two million PBMC per well were kept in culture. Cultures got half-medium changes with IL-2 on days 3 and 7. Germline CDR1 reads SGDLS; CDR2 reads YYNGEE. With 6 bases removed from V and 2 bases from J, the gap between germline ends came to 29 bases. The CDR3 runs to 19 residues.

This rearrangement joins TRBV9 to TRBJ1-1; D unclear. Specimen: CD4+ T cells from PBMCs cultured with SARS-CoV-2 spike peptides, collected before COVID-19 vaccination. The receptor comes from a human donor who had a prior SARS-CoV-2 infection. CDR3 nucleotides: TGTGCCAGCACTAGCAGGATTCGGCTCTGCCTCGGTAATAACACTGAAGCTTTCTTT. Translated, it gives CASTSRIRLCLGNNTEAFF.